Listed here is a single T cell receptor beta chain. In the original analysis: Quantification of nucleated cells was approximated via reference gene primer amplification. Clones were sequenced by immunoSEQ multiplex PCR, and TCRdb holds only the in-frame ones, with some missing. V, J and clone size are taken as reported in that table, and D and trimming were inferred from the DNA itself. The table lists some 520,000 clones, roughly nine tenths of them singletons, with around 0.95% in the top ten. The data belong to a study of blood T cell repertoires in COVID-19. Study-wide background: The United States, Italy and Spain provided the acute and convalescent COVID-19 samples. The analysed material was cDNA or gDNA that came from T cells, B-cell-depleted T cells, or PBMCs.

The specimen sequenced was peripheral blood. The receptor was derived from a man between 18 and 35 years old with COVID-19, enrolled during active disease.

Here the CDR3 DNA reads TGTGCCTGGAGACTAGCGGGAACCGGGGAGCTGTTTTTT. Its translation: CAWRLAGTGELFF. The genes are TRBV30 and TRBJ2-2, with 10 positions matching TRBD2. The CDR3 totals 13 residues. Germline V gene data show CDR1 as GTSNPN and CDR2 as SVGIG (reference sequence). The J segment lost 5 bases and the V segment lost 3 bases, leaving 0 bases of the junction unmatched.